Presented here are 8 T cell receptor beta chains from one specimen sequenced in a study of T cells after yellow fever vaccination (dated by TCRdb to between 2018 and 2020). Reading the label with the study, this specimen's treatment or condition is: live attenuated yellow fever vaccine strain. Libraries were made using 5' RACE. Sequencing took place on an Illumina NovaSeq 6000. The raw public data were reprocessed by TCRdb itself: fastp quality trimming at Q25, MiXCR clonotype calling, in-frame beta chains only. Identical CDR3 protein sequences are pooled into one entry, listed with their most common genes and DNA. A total of about 320,000 distinct CDR3 sequences appear in this sample, over 3.5% of them only once. The top ten clones comprise roughly 21% of the sample. This material consisted of PBMCs, taken 15 days after the yellow fever booster vaccination. The receptor set was obtained from a young man who received the YFV17D yellow fever vaccine.

This clonotype was detected many times. V and J are TRBV5-1 and TRBJ2-5; D is possibly TRBD1 (6 bases). Germline V gene lookup returns CDR1 SGHRS and CDR2 YFSETQ. The CDR3 spans 16 residues. V was cut by 2 bases and J by 2 bases, with 16 bases left in between. The CDR3, as DNA: TGCGCCAGCAGCTTATCCTATACGACAGGACAAGAGACCCAGTACTTC. Translation gives CASSLSYTTGQETQYF.

This clonotype came up many times. The chain uses TRBV12-3 or TRBV12-4 and TRBJ2-3, with 7 bases matching TRBD1. The CDR3 is 14 residues long. With 5 bases clipped from V and 6 bases from J, the junction kept 8 bases outside the gene matches. The CDR3: CASSEDRAGDTQYF. CDR3 sequence (DNA): TGTGCCAGCAGTGAAGACAGGGCAGGGGATACGCAGTATTTT.

This clonotype was counted a few times. The V gene is TRBV11-3, the J gene TRBJ2-1; no definite D call. Germline CDR1 is SGHNT and CDR2 is YENEEA. This CDR3 spans 12 amino acids. Trimming left V 5 bases short and J 9 bases short, with 11 bases between. The CDR3 DNA reads TGTGCCAGCAGCGGGCGACATGGTGAGCAGTTCTTC. Translated: CASSGRHGEQFF.

This clonotype was counted at least ten times. The CDR3: CASSFSGVTDTQYF. The CDR3 region has the DNA TGTGCCAGCAGCTTTAGCGGGGTCACAGATACGCAGTATTTT. This chain uses TRBV7-2 with TRBJ2-3, with 8 bases fitting TRBD2. Germline CDR1 is SGHTA and CDR2 is FQGNSA. With V trimmed by 3 bases and J by 2 bases, 1 base remained unmatched. This CDR3 contains 14 residues.

Only a few counts were recorded for this clonotype. This chain links TRBV13 with TRBJ1-2, with 8 bases lining up with TRBD1. V trimming: 4 bases; J trimming: 7 bases; junction bases outside the gene matches: 14. The CDR3 is 16 amino acids. Germline loops: CDR1 PRHDT, CDR2 FYEKMQ (reference sequence). The CDR3 coding sequence is TGTGCCAGCAGCTCCGGGACAGGCCTGAGCTTTGGTGGCTACACCTTC. This codes for CASSSGTGLSFGGYTF.

This clonotype turned up a few times. The chain couples TRBV7-8 to TRBJ1-3, with 7 bases matching TRBD1. Trimming cost V 4 bases and J 7 bases; bases outside gene matches: 7. The CDR3 runs 14 residues. The germline gives CDR1 SGHVS, CDR2 FQNEAQ. The CDR3 DNA sequence: TGTGCCAGCAGCTCGGGACAGAGAGGGAACACCATATATTTT. The encoded protein is CASSSGQRGNTIYF.

This clonotype was counted at least ten times. This rearrangement joins TRBV6-5 to TRBJ2-1; no clear D gene. The V end was cut by 3 bases, the J end by 7 bases, with 10 bases between. CDR1 is MNHEY and CDR2 is SVGAGI in the germline V gene. CDR3 length: 13 amino acids. The CDR3 DNA is TGTGCCAGCAGTTATTCCCGCGGAAATGAGCAGTTCTTC. Its protein product is CASSYSRGNEQFF.

This clonotype was counted many times. The rearrangement uses TRBV29-1 and TRBJ2-3; 11 positions agree with TRBD1. The CDR3 sequence is 14 residues long. The J segment lost 8 bases and the V segment lost 7 bases, leaving 11 bases of the junction unmatched. Germline-derived CDR1 and CDR2 are SQVTM and ANQGSEA. CDR3 nucleotide sequence: TGCAGCGCCTTTGGGACAGGGGGAAGCGGTACGCAGTATTTT. Its protein is CSAFGTGGSGTQYF.